Listed here are 8 T cell receptor beta chains from one sample, sequenced in a study of blood T cell repertoires in COVID-19. The data were produced by immunoSEQ multiplex PCR, yet TCRdb's version contains in-frame clones alone and is incomplete. The sample lists 250,000 to 350,000 clones, about 85% occurring once. Specimen: peripheral blood. The receptor source for this set is a human donor with COVID-19, enrolled during active disease. The donor label of this sample is uncertain.

The chain uses TRBV7-2 and TRBJ2-1; 11 nucleotides agree with TRBD2. Germline loops: CDR1 SGHTA, CDR2 FQGNSA. The length of the CDR3 is 14 residues. The ends lost 5 bases at V and 7 bases at J; junction bases unmatched: 4. CDR3 DNA: TGTGCCAGCAGCCTCACTAGCGGGAGAAATGAGCAGTTCTTC. Protein sequence: CASSLTSGRNEQFF.

The chain combines TRBV7-9 with TRBJ2-2; 7 nucleotides agree with TRBD1. With 5 bases clipped from V and 0 bases from J, the junction kept 12 bases outside the gene matches. Looked up from germline, CDR1 is SEHNR and CDR2 is FQNEAQ (reference sequence). The CDR3 consists of 18 residues. Here the CDR3 reads CASSAWVDRVTNTGELFF. DNA for the CDR3: TGTGCCAGCAGCGCTTGGGTAGACAGGGTGACGAACACCGGGGAGCTGTTTTTT.

The chain couples TRBV12-3 or TRBV12-4 to TRBJ1-1; weak D call: TRBD1 (5 bases). V lost 6 bases to trimming and J lost 1 base, with 9 bases between them. The CDR3 consists of 13 residues. CDR3 DNA sequence: TGTGCCAGCAGAGGGGATTCGAACACTGAAGCTTTCTTT. Its translation is CASRGDSNTEAFF.

The gene calls are TRBV28 and TRBJ2-7; 9 bases line up with TRBD1. V lost 4 bases to trimming and J lost 7 bases; unmatched junction nucleotides: 8. The germline gives CDR1 MDHEN, CDR2 SYDVKM. The CDR3 covers 14 residues. Here the CDR3 DNA reads TGTGCCAGCAGTTCCGGGACAGGGCTGAGGGAGCAGTACTTC. Its protein product is CASSSGTGLREQYF.

The rearrangement links TRBV27 to TRBJ2-5; TRBD2 is a possible D gene (5 bases). Germline V CDR1 and CDR2: MNHEY, SMNVEV (reference sequence). There are 15 residues in the CDR3. Trimming cost V 2 bases and J 2 bases, with 12 bases left between them. The CDR3 loop reads CASSLNGRRQETQYF. The CDR3 DNA sequence: TGTGCCAGCAGTTTAAACGGAAGGAGGCAAGAGACCCAGTACTTC.

This clone ranks as medium-sized (0.01 to 0.1%). In DNA, the CDR3 is TGTGCCAGCTCACCAAGGGGACAGGGTTCACCCCACGGACAGTACTTC. Its protein is CASSPRGQGSPHGQYF. The rearrangement joins TRBV18 to TRBJ2-7; 9 nucleotides align to TRBD1. The CDR3 loop spans 16 amino acids. The germline V gene has CDR1 KGHSH and CDR2 LQKENI. V shed 2 bases and J 10 bases; nucleotides not matched to a gene: 15.

V is TRBV2 and J is TRBJ2-1, with TRBD2 matching over 7 bases. Germline CDR1 SNHLY, CDR2 FYNNEI. With V trimmed by 3 bases and J by 7 bases, 12 bases remained unmatched. The CDR3 contains 16 residues. This chain's CDR3 is CASSEYSSGGRNEQFF. The CDR3 DNA sequence: TGTGCCAGCAGTGAGTATTCTAGCGGAGGTCGTAATGAGCAGTTCTTC.

The chain carries TRBV24-1 and TRBJ1-5; 12 nucleotides agree with TRBD1. Trimming at V came to 8 bases and at J to 14 bases, leaving 15 bases not matched to a gene. The length of the CDR3 is 15 residues. CDR1 and CDR2 from the germline V gene are KGHDR and SFDVKD. CDR3 protein: CATNEGTGGVPDKHF. CDR3 nucleotides: TGTGCCACCAATGAGGGGACAGGGGGCGTTCCGGACAAGCATTTT.